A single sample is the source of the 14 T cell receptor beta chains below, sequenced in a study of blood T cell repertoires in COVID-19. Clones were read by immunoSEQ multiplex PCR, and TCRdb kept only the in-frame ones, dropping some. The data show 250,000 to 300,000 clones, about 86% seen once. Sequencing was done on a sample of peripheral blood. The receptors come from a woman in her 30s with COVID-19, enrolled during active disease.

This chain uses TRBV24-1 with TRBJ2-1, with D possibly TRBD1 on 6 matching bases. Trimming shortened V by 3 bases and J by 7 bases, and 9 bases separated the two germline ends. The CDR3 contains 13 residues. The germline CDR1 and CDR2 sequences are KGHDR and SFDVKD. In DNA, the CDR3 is TGTGCCACCAGTGATGCAGGGGAAAATGAGCAGTTCTTC. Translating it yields CATSDAGENEQFF.

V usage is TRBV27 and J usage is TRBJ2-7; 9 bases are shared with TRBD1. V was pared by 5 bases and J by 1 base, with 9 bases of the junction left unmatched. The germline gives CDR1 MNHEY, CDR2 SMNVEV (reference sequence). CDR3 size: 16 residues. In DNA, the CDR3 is TGTGCCAGCAGTCGGTTACCGGGACAGGGTTCCTACGAGCAGTACTTC. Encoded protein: CASSRLPGQGSYEQYF.

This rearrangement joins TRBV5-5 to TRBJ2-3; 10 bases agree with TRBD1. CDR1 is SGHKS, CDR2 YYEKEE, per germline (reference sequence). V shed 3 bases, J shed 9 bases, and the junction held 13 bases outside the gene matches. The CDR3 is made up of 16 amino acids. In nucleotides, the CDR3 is TGTGCCAGCAGCTCCGCTGGGGACAGGGGCTCCAGAACGCAGTATTTT. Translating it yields CASSSAGDRGSRTQYF.

The CDR3 spells CASSLGSTGELFF. CDR3 DNA: TGTGCCAGCAGTTTAGGTTCTACCGGGGAGCTGTTTTTT. The chain employs TRBV12-3 or TRBV12-4 and TRBJ2-2; D ambiguous. The V end was cut by 1 base, the J end by 5 bases, with 5 bases between. CDR3 length equals 13 residues.

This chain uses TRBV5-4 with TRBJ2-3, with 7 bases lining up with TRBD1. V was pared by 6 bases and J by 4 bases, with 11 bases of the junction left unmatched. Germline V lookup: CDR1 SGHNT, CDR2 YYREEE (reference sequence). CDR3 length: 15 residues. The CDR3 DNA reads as TGTGCCAGCAACCATGTAGGGGGCAAATCAGATACGCAGTATTTT. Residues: CASNHVGGKSDTQYF.

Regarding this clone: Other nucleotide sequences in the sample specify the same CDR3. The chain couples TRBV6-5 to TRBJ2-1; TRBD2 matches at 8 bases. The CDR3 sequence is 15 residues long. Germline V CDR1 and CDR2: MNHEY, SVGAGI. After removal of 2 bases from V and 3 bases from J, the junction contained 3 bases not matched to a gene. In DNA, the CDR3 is TGTGCCAGCAGTTACAAACGGGGGGGCTACAATGAGCAGTTCTTC. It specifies CASSYKRGGYNEQFF.

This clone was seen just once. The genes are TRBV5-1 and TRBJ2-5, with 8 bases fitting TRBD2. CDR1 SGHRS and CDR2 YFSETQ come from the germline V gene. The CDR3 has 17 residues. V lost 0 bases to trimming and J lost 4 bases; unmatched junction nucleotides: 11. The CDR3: CASSLGERGHPPETQYF. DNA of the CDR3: TGCGCCAGCAGCTTGGGTGAGCGGGGGCACCCCCCAGAGACCCAGTACTTC.

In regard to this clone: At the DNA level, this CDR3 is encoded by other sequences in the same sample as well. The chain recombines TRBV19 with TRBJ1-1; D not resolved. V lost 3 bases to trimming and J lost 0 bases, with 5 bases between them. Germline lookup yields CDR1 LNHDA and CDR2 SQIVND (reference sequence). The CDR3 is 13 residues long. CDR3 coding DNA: TGTGCCAGTAGTATCGGGGTGAACACTGAAGCTTTCTTT. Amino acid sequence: CASSIGVNTEAFF.

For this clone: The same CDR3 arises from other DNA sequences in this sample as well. The CDR3 sequence: CASSPGQSYNEQFF. The CDR3, as DNA: TGCGCCAGCAGCCCCGGACAGTCATACAATGAGCAGTTCTTC. The chain links TRBV5-1 to TRBJ2-1; tentative D call: TRBD1 (6 bases). Germline CDR1 and CDR2: SGHRS and YFSETQ. The CDR3 spans 14 residues. Trimming removed 4 bases from V and 4 bases from J, with 12 bases in between.

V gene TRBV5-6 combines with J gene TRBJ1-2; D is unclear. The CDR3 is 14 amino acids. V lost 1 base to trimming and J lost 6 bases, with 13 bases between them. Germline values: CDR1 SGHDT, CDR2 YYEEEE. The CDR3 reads CASSLRSRLHGYTF. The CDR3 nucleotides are TGTGCCAGCAGCTTGCGGTCCCGACTCCATGGCTACACCTTC.

CDR3 protein: CASSRGLAGDSYEQYF. DNA of the CDR3: TGTGCCAGCAGCAGGGGACTAGCGGGGGACTCCTACGAGCAGTACTTC. The rearrangement uses TRBV5-5 and TRBJ2-7; 14 nucleotides match TRBD2. The V and J ends lost 4 bases and 0 bases, in that order; junction bases with no gene match: 3. Germline V gene sequence: CDR1 SGHKS, CDR2 YYEKEE (reference sequence). This CDR3 is 16 amino acids long.

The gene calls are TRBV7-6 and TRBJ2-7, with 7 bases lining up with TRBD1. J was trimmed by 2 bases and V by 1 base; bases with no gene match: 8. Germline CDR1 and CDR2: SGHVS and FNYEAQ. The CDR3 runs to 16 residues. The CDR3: CASSLEPDRRTYEQYF. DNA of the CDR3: TGTGCCAGCAGCTTAGAACCGGACAGGAGAACCTACGAGCAGTACTTC.

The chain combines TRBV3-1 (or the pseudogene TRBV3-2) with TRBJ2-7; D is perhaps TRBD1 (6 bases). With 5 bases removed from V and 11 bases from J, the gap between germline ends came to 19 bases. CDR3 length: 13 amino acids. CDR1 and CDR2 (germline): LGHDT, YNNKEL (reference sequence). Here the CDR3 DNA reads TGTGCCAGCAGCAACCTGGACAGCCAGGTTAAGTACTTC. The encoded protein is CASSNLDSQVKYF.

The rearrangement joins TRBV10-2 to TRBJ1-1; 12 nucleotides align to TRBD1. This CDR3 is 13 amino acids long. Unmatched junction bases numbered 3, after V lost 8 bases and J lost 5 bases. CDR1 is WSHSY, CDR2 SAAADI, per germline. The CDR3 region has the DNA TGCGCCAGCCGGGACAGGGGGCGGACTGAAGCTTTCTTT. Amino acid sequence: CASRDRGRTEAFF.